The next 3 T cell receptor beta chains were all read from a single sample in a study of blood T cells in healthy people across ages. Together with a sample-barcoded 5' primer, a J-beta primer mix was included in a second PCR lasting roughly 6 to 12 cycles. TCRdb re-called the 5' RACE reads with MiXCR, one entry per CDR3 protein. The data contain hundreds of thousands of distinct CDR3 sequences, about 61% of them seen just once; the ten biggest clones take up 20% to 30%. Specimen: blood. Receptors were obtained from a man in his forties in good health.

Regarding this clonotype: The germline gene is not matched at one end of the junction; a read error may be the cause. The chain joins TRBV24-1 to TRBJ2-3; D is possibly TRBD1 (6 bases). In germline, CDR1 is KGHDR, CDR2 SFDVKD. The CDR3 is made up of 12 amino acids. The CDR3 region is CATTGLTETQYF. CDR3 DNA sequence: TGTGCCACGACAGGACTCACAGAGACGCAGTATTTT.

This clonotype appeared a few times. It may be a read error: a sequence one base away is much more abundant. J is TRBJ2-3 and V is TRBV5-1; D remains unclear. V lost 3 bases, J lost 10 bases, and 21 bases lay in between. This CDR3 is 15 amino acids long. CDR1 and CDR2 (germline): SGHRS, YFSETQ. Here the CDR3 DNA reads TGCGCCAGCAGCTCTGCCGGGTCCCCGGCTGATGCGCAGTATTTT. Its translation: CASSSAGSPADAQYF. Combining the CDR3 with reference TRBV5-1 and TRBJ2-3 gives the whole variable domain KAGVTQTPRYLIKTRGQQVTLSCSPISGHRSVSWYQQTPGQGLQFLFEYFSETQRNKGNFPGRFSGRQFSNSRSEMNVSTLELGDSALYLCASSSAGSPADAQYFGPGTRLTVL.

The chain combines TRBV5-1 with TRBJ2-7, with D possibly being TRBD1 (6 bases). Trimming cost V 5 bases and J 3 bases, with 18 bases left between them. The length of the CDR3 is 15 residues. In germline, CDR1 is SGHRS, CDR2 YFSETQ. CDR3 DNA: TGCGCCAGCAGGCTTGGTTTGGGGGCCATCTACGAGCAGTACTTC. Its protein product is CASRLGLGAIYEQYF.